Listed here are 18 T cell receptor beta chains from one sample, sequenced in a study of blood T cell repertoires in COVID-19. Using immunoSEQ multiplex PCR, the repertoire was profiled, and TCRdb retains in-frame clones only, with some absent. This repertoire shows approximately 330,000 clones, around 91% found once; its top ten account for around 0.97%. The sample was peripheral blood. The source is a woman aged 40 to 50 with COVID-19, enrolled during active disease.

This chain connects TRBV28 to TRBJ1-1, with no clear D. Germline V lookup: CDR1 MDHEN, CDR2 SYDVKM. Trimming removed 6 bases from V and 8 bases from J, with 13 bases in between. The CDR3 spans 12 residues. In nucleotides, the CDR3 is TGTGCCAGCAGATCTCCCCCCACAGAAGCTTTCTTT. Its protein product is CASRSPPTEAFF.

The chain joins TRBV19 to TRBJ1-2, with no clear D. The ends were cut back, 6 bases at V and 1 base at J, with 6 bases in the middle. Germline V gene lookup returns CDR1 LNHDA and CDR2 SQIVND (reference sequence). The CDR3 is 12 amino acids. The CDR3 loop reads CASSFSNYGYTF. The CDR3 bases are TGTGCCAGTAGCTTCAGTAACTATGGCTACACCTTC.

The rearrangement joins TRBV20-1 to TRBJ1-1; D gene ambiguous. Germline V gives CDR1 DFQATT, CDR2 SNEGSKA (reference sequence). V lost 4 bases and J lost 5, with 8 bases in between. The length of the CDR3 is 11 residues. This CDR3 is CSAISGTEAFF. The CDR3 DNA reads TGCAGTGCTATCTCCGGGACTGAAGCTTTCTTT.

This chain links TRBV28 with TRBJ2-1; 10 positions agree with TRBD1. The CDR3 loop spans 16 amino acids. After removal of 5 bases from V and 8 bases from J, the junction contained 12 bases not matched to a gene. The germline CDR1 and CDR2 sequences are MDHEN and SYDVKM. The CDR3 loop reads CASSGRDRGQYDEQFF. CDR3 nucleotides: TGTGCCAGCAGTGGACGGGACAGGGGACAATATGATGAGCAGTTCTTC.

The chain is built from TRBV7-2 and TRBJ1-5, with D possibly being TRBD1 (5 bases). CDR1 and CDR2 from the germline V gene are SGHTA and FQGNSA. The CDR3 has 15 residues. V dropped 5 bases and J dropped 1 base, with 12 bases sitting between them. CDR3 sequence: CASSRTPGSNQPQHF. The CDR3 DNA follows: TGTGCCAGCAGCAGAACTCCAGGGAGCAATCAGCCCCAGCATTTT.

The CDR3 DNA follows: TGTGCCAGCAGCCCGCTAGCGGGGACTTACACAGATACGCAGTATTTT. Residues: CASSPLAGTYTDTQYF. The rearrangement joins TRBV4-2 to TRBJ2-3; 9 bases agree with TRBD2. Germline V CDR1 and CDR2: LGHNA, YNFKEQ. This CDR3 region has 16 residues. V lost 4 bases to trimming and J lost 2 bases; unmatched junction nucleotides: 7.

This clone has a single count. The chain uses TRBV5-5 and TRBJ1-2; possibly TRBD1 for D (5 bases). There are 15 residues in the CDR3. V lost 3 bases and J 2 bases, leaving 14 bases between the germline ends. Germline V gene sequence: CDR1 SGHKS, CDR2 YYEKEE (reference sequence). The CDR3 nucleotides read TGTGCCAGCAGCTACGCCCCGACAGTCAACTATGGCTACACCTTC. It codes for CASSYAPTVNYGYTF. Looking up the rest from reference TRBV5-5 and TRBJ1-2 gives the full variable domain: DAGVTQSPTHLIKTRGQQVTLRCSPISGHKSVSWYQQVLGQGPQFIFQYYEKEERGRGNFPDRFSARQFPNYSSELNVNALLLGDSALYLCASSYAPTVNYGYTFGSGTRLTVV.

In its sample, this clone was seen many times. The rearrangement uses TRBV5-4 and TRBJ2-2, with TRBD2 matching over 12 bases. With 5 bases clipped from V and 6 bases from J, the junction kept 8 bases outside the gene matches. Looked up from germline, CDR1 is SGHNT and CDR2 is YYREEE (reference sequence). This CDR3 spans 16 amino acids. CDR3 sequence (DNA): TGTGCCAGCAGGGCCGGGACTAGCGGGCCAGCCGGGGAGCTGTTTTTT. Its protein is CASRAGTSGPAGELFF.

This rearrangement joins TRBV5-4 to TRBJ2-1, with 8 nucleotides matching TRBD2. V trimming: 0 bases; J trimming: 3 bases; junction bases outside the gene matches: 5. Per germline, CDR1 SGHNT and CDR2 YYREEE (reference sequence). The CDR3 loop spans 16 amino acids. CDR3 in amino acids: CASSLARREGYNEQFF. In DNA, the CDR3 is TGTGCCAGCAGCTTGGCTCGTCGGGAGGGCTACAATGAGCAGTTCTTC.

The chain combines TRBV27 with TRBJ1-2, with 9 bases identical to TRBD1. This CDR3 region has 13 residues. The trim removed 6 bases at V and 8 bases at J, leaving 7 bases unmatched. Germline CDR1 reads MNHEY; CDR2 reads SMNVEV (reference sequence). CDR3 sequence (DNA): TGTGCCAGCAGAGCCGGGACAGGGCTGGGCTACACCTTC. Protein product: CASRAGTGLGYTF.

The CDR3 DNA is TGTGCCAGTAACTCACAGGGTAATGAAAAACTGTTTTTT. Its translation: CASNSQGNEKLFF. The chain joins TRBV19 to TRBJ1-4; D may be TRBD1 (6 bases). Per germline, CDR1 LNHDA and CDR2 SQIVND (reference sequence). CDR3 length: 13 residues. V dropped 7 bases and J dropped 4 bases, with 10 bases sitting between them.

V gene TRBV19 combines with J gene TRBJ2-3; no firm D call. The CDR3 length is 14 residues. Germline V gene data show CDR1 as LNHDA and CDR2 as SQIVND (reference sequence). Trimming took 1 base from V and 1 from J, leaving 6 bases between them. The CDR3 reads CASSIGGRTDTQYF. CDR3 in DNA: TGTGCCAGTAGTATAGGCGGCCGCACAGATACGCAGTATTTT.

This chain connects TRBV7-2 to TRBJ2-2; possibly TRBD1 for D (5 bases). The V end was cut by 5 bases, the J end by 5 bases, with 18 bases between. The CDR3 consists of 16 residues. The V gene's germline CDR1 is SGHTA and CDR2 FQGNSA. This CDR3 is CASSPRRRQQTGELFF. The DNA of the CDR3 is TGTGCCAGCAGCCCTAGAAGGAGACAGCAAACCGGGGAGCTGTTTTTT. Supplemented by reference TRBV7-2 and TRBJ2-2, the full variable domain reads GAGVSQSPSNKVTEKGKDVELRCDPISGHTALYWYRQSLGQGLEFLIYFQGNSAPDKSGLPSDRFSAERTGGSVSTLTIQRTQQEDSAVYLCASSPRRRQQTGELFFGEGSRLTVL.

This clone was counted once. CDR3 coding DNA: TGCAGCGTACGACAGGGCCTAGATCAGCCCCAGCATTTT. Protein sequence: CSVRQGLDQPQHF. This chain connects TRBV29-1 to TRBJ1-5, with 7 bases matching TRBD1. Per the germline V gene, CDR1 is SQVTM and CDR2 is ANQGSEA. The length of the CDR3 is 13 residues. V gave up 6 bases and J gave up 5 bases; unmatched junction bases: 7.

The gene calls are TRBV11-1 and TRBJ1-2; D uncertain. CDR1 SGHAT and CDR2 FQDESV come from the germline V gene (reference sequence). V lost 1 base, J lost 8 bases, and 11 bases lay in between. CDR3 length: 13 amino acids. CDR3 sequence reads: CASSLDHTGGYTF. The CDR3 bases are TGTGCCAGCAGCTTAGACCACACGGGAGGCTACACCTTC. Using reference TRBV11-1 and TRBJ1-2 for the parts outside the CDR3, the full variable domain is EAEVAQSPRYKITEKSQAVAFWCDPISGHATLYWYRQILGQGPELLVQFQDESVVDDSQLPKDRFSAERLKGVDSTLKIQPAELGDSAMYLCASSLDHTGGYTFGSGTRLTVV.

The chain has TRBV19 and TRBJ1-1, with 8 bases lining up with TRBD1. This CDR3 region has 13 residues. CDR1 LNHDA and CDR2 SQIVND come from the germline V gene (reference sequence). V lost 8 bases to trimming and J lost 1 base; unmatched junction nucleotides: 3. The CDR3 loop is CASQGATNTEAFF. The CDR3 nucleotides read TGTGCCAGTCAGGGGGCGACGAACACTGAAGCTTTCTTT.

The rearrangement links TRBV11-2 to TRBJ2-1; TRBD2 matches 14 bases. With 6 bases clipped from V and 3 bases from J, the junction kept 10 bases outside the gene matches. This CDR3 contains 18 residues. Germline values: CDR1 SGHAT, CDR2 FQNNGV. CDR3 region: CASRDIGLAGGLYNEQFF. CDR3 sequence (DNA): TGTGCCAGCAGGGACATTGGACTAGCGGGGGGACTCTACAATGAGCAGTTCTTC.

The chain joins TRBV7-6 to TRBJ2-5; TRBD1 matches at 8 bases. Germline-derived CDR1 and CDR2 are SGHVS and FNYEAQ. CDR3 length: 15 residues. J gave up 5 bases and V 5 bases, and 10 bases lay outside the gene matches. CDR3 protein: CASSVGQGLSETQYF. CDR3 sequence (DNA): TGTGCCAGCAGCGTAGGACAGGGCCTTTCGGAGACCCAGTACTTC.